These T cell receptor beta chains were read from a single sample in a study of graft-versus-host responses after intestinal transplantation. TCRdb keeps only in-frame clones here, not all; method: immunoSEQ multiplex PCR. The data show approximately 11,000 clones, 93% seen once. The sample here was PBMCs, taken approximately 110 days after intestinal transplant. Receptors originate from a human patient who received an intestinal transplant, so some T cells may come from the graft donor. The conserved cysteine and the conserved F or W are not part of the CDR3 here. The order of the fields is CDR3 protein, V gene, J gene.

CDR3 protein: ASSLADNEQF; V gene: TRBV5-8; J gene: TRBJ2-1
CDR3 protein: ASSMDTLEAF; V gene: TRBV19; J gene: TRBJ1-1
CDR3 protein: ATSSIGEGGSYEQY; V gene: TRBV15; J gene: TRBJ2-7
CDR3 protein: ASSPRGQGKNGYT; V gene: TRBV7-4; J gene: TRBJ1-2
CDR3 protein: ASSESGIPYNEQF; V gene: TRBV9; J gene: TRBJ2-1
CDR3 protein: ASSFLGSEAF; V gene: TRBV27; J gene: TRBJ1-1
CDR3 protein: ASSQSKGRRIYGYT; V gene: TRBV23-1; J gene: TRBJ1-2
CDR3 protein: AWMGLAETGELF; V gene: TRBV30; J gene: TRBJ2-2
CDR3 protein: ASSLDSMNTEAF; V gene: TRBV7-9; J gene: TRBJ1-1
CDR3 protein: ASSLALLVHEQF; V gene: TRBV11-1; J gene: TRBJ2-1
CDR3 protein: ASSHPTATNEKLF; V gene: TRBV14; J gene: TRBJ1-4
CDR3 protein: ASSLGAYEQY; V gene: TRBV7-9; J gene: TRBJ2-7
CDR3 protein: ASGLATSTEAF; V gene: TRBV12-5; J gene: TRBJ1-1
CDR3 protein: ASSSNRGGYTEAF; V gene: TRBV7-9; J gene: TRBJ1-1
CDR3 protein: ASSQDPDGLAY; V gene: TRBV4-1; J gene: TRBJ2-5
CDR3 protein: ASSNLGTGKNNEQF; V gene: TRBV5-6; J gene: TRBJ2-1
CDR3 protein: ASSVSHRANEQF; V gene: TRBV9; J gene: TRBJ2-1
CDR3 protein: ASSVDGRRNTDTQY; V gene: TRBV9; J gene: TRBJ2-3
CDR3 protein: ASSMGAGLGYEQY; V gene: TRBV19; J gene: TRBJ2-7
CDR3 protein: ASRTDINTGELF; V gene: TRBV19; J gene: TRBJ2-2
CDR3 protein: ASSPAPSFYEQY; V gene: TRBV11-2; J gene: TRBJ2-7
CDR3 protein: ASSFGPQTGGADTGELF; V gene: TRBV5-1; J gene: TRBJ2-2
CDR3 protein: SIIAGVTYNEQF; V gene: TRBV29-1; J gene: TRBJ2-1
CDR3 protein: ASSLASDYEQY; V gene: TRBV5-1; J gene: TRBJ2-7
CDR3 protein: ASSLGGSNQPQH; V gene: TRBV5-1; J gene: TRBJ1-5
CDR3 protein: ASSRTGGITDTQY; V gene: TRBV4-1; J gene: TRBJ2-3
CDR3 protein: ASSGTAFNQPQH; V gene: TRBV9; J gene: TRBJ1-5
CDR3 protein: ASSPTTSGNYEQY; V gene: TRBV4-2; J gene: TRBJ2-7
CDR3 protein: SARDWSSYEQY; V gene: TRBV29-1; J gene: TRBJ2-7
CDR3 protein: ASSLRGVSYEQY; V gene: TRBV11-1; J gene: TRBJ2-7
CDR3 protein: ASSQTGTNSGNTIY; V gene: TRBV19; J gene: TRBJ1-3
CDR3 protein: AWGYNLNYGYT; V gene: TRBV30; J gene: TRBJ1-2
CDR3 protein: ASALGGRGGELF; V gene: TRBV5-1; J gene: TRBJ2-2
CDR3 protein: ASSARLAGDNEQF; V gene: TRBV7-7; J gene: TRBJ2-1
CDR3 protein: ASSGTSANYEQY; V gene: TRBV19; J gene: TRBJ2-7
CDR3 protein: ASSLPGTGVYEQY; V gene: TRBV7-1; J gene: TRBJ2-7
CDR3 protein: ASRDYRGRTDTQY; V gene: TRBV5-1; J gene: TRBJ2-3
CDR3 protein: AWEGGTDPKGSTIY; V gene: TRBV30; J gene: TRBJ1-3
CDR3 protein: SVGTGSYNEQF; V gene: TRBV29-1; J gene: TRBJ2-1
CDR3 protein: ASSGTPTYEQY; V gene: TRBV2; J gene: TRBJ2-7
CDR3 protein: SASETQY; V gene: TRBV20-1; J gene: TRBJ2-5
CDR3 protein: ASSALGFQETQY; V gene: TRBV6-1; J gene: TRBJ2-5
CDR3 protein: ASSQEGVANQPQH; V gene: TRBV4-2; J gene: TRBJ1-5
CDR3 protein: ASSEAAHEQY; V gene: TRBV6-5; J gene: TRBJ2-7
CDR3 protein: ASSFWTGELF; V gene: TRBV27; J gene: TRBJ2-2
CDR3 protein: ASSPSRYNQPQH; V gene: TRBV18; J gene: TRBJ1-5
CDR3 protein: ASSLAVGSPLH; V gene: TRBV27; J gene: TRBJ1-6
CDR3 protein: ASSYQPGQFGEQY; V gene: TRBV6-6; J gene: TRBJ2-7
CDR3 protein: ASSLGQGPYEQY; V gene: TRBV27; J gene: TRBJ2-7
CDR3 protein: ASSLLLDQPQH; V gene: TRBV27; J gene: TRBJ1-5
CDR3 protein: ASSPQRFPNTGELF; V gene: TRBV18; J gene: TRBJ2-2
CDR3 protein: ASSPRTGENYEQY; V gene: TRBV5-1; J gene: TRBJ2-7
CDR3 protein: ASSQSKIDNEQF; V gene: TRBV23-1; J gene: TRBJ2-1
CDR3 protein: ASSLLTAYEQY; V gene: TRBV5-1; J gene: TRBJ2-7
CDR3 protein: ASSTLPGTGEFDYGYT; V gene: TRBV21-1; J gene: TRBJ1-2
CDR3 protein: ASSRTIRDRAHEAF; V gene: TRBV14; J gene: TRBJ1-1
CDR3 protein: ASSSHPTDTQY; V gene: TRBV7-8; J gene: TRBJ2-3
CDR3 protein: ASSIGQAGKDEQY; V gene: TRBV19; J gene: TRBJ2-7
CDR3 protein: ASSIGGQETQY; V gene: TRBV9; J gene: TRBJ2-5
CDR3 protein: ASSKASPGELF; V gene: TRBV21-1; J gene: TRBJ2-2